The subject of this entry is one TCR beta chain. This clonotype was counted only a few times. Its binding antigen is unknown. No base quality information exists; no much larger clone differs at one position. The source of the sample is a study of T-cell reconstitution after alpha-beta-depleted transplantation in children (dated by TCRdb to 2015 to 2016). With respect to the entire study: Using TCR repertoire profiling, the study quantitatively followed how T-cell immune reconstitution unfolded in children after TCRalphabeta/CD19-depleted allogeneic hematopoietic cell transplantation. Results and caveats for the whole study, not just this receptor: Apparently early alphabetaT-cell count recovery about two months after transplant reportedly relied on only several hundred rapidly expanded clones derived from non-depleted graft cells. Hyperexpanded clone frequencies declined over subsequent months; after one year, T-cell counts and TCRbeta diversity were mostly attributed to newly produced T cells. In some patients, the high TCRbeta diversity seen at day 60 was put down to recipient T cells and intrathymic progenitors that had survived conditioning.

Taken with the paper, the label for treatment or condition translates to: allogeneic hematopoietic cell transplantation with graft depleted of TCRalphabeta T cells and CD19 B cells. Transplant recipients were children who received TCRalphabeta/CD19-depleted allogeneic hematopoietic cell grafts. Libraries were made using PCR. Sequenced on an Illumina HiSeq 2500. TCR library preparation used molecular barcoding, with unique molecular identifiers applied to normalize quantification of the TCRbeta repertoire. TCRdb ran its own pipeline on the public reads, namely fastp trimming at Q25 and MiXCR clone calling, and kept in-frame beta chains. Every CDR3 protein is listed once, alongside the most common genes and DNA of its rows. The sample table lists about 500,000 distinct CDR3 sequences, 9.5% to 12% of them with a count of one. The top ten hold 12% to 15% of the sample. The cysteine opens and the phenylalanine closes a CDR3 of 16 amino acids. Here the CDR3 DNA is all that survives: 48 bases in frame from base 1. A distance of 18 bases separates the germline ends of V and J, which lose 4 bases and 2 bases respectively. From the germline V gene, CDR1 is SGDLS and CDR2 is YYNGEE.

The rearranged segments are TRBV9 and TRBJ1-1; the D gene is possibly TRBD1, with 6 bases matching. Material: PBMCs, mostly from graft donor cells, obtained 180 days after TCRalphabeta/CD19-depleted stem cell transplant. This sequence was found in a female patient aged 2-9 years who had a stem cell transplant for aplastic anemia, so the T cells may come from the graft donor. The DNA sequence is given as TGTGCCAGCAGCCCGTGGGGGGGCTCATTTAACACTGAAGCTTTCTTT. This gives the protein CASSPWGGSFNTEAFF.